This entry concerns a single TCR beta chain. The data stem from a study of shared clonotypes between healthy human individuals. Donors comprised only Caucasian adults living in Nashville, Tennessee. Sequencing was performed with immunoSEQ multiplex PCR; in TCRdb, only in-frame clones are kept and a portion is missing. Of around 530,000 clones listed, 70% to 80% are singletons. The CDR3 totals 15 residues. The germline V gene encodes CDR1 SGHDT and CDR2 YYEEEE. With 4 bases removed from V and 0 bases from J, the gap between germline ends came to 11 bases. The chain couples TRBV5-6 to TRBJ1-3, with TRBD1 as a possible D gene (5 bases). Sequencing input: PBMCs. The TCR comes from a woman between 35 and 50 years old in good health. Some clones in this sample may be carry-over from other donors' samples. CDR3 sequence: CASSLPGDSGNTIYF. CDR3 sequence (DNA): TGTGCCAGCAGCCTGCCGGGGGACTCTGGAAACACCATATATTTT.